The rows below give T cell receptor beta chains drawn from one sample of a study of T-cell reconstitution after alpha-beta-depleted transplantation in children. TCRdb redid the calling of the PCR reads with MiXCR, one entry per CDR3 protein. The table has about 340,000 distinct CDR3 sequences, around 15% seen once; the top ten hold roughly 40%. The sample here was PBMCs, mostly from graft donor cells, taken 360 days after TCRalphabeta/CD19-depleted stem cell transplant. All receptors come from a male patient under 10 years old who had a stem cell transplant for acute lymphoblastic leukemia, so the T cells may come from the graft donor. Each CDR3 is given with its conserved first and last residue. Rows may omit the clone size; those that give it use once, few, many or a size class.

CDR3aa: CASGLVAGSGNTIYF; v_gene: TRBV12-5; abundance: few; j_gene: TRBJ1-3; len: 15
CDR3aa: CASLRAGPISVSSYNEQFF; v_gene: TRBV6-2/TRBV6-3; abundance: many; j_gene: TRBJ2-1; len: 19
CDR3aa: CASSLDGLFYEQYF; v_gene: TRBV5-4; abundance: many; j_gene: TRBJ2-7; len: 14
CDR3aa: CASSLVGITYEQYF; v_gene: TRBV5-1; abundance: -; j_gene: TRBJ2-7; len: 14
CDR3aa: CATQRDRLNEQFF; v_gene: TRBV6-1; abundance: few; j_gene: TRBJ2-1; len: 13
CDR3aa: CASNLHRLAGDSETQYF; v_gene: TRBV5-1; abundance: many; j_gene: TRBJ2-5; len: 17
CDR3aa: CASSPRKGYVETQYF; v_gene: TRBV18; abundance: -; j_gene: TRBJ2-5; len: 15
CDR3aa: CASSFQSDGELFF; v_gene: TRBV11-3; abundance: -; j_gene: TRBJ2-2; len: 13
CDR3aa: CASSGPGLADNEQFF; v_gene: TRBV6-4; abundance: -; j_gene: TRBJ2-1; len: 15
CDR3aa: CASSWGLAAGEQYF; v_gene: TRBV12-3/TRBV12-4; abundance: many; j_gene: TRBJ2-7; len: 14
CDR3aa: CASSLARGGKNIQYF; v_gene: TRBV5-1; abundance: few; j_gene: TRBJ2-4; len: 15
CDR3aa: CASSPRGPSGANVLTF; v_gene: TRBV3-1; abundance: many; j_gene: TRBJ2-6; len: 16
CDR3aa: CAWSVGVGEKLFF; v_gene: TRBV30; abundance: -; j_gene: TRBJ1-4; len: 13
CDR3aa: CSARKTSGSLYNEQFF; v_gene: TRBV20-1; abundance: -; j_gene: TRBJ2-1; len: 16
CDR3aa: CASSFVSGVIGELFF; v_gene: TRBV7-2; abundance: few; j_gene: TRBJ2-2; len: 15
CDR3aa: CATHGQAHGDQPQHF; v_gene: TRBV5-8; abundance: few; j_gene: TRBJ1-5; len: 15
CDR3aa: CASSPNLPARRGGPSYNEQFF; v_gene: TRBV6-2/TRBV6-3; abundance: -; j_gene: TRBJ2-1; len: 21
CDR3aa: CASSLERLLKYTGELFF; v_gene: TRBV7-8; abundance: few; j_gene: TRBJ2-2; len: 17
CDR3aa: CASSEPKRGGPADTQYF; v_gene: TRBV28; abundance: few; j_gene: TRBJ2-3; len: 17
CDR3aa: CASSLETKGWTSGRHEQFF; v_gene: TRBV7-6; abundance: -; j_gene: TRBJ2-1; len: 19
CDR3aa: CASGLVGTGGEQFF; v_gene: TRBV12-5; abundance: -; j_gene: TRBJ2-1; len: 14
CDR3aa: CASSLLAGGRYNEQFF; v_gene: TRBV14; abundance: few; j_gene: TRBJ2-1; len: 16
CDR3aa: CSALEGGSNQPQHF; v_gene: TRBV20-1; abundance: few; j_gene: TRBJ1-5; len: 14
CDR3aa: CASSPTGGTDTQYF; v_gene: TRBV18; abundance: many; j_gene: TRBJ2-3; len: 14
CDR3aa: CASRIQGYNEQFF; v_gene: TRBV12-3/TRBV12-4; abundance: few; j_gene: TRBJ2-1; len: 13
CDR3aa: CASSLRPGQGAYEQYF; v_gene: TRBV28; abundance: -; j_gene: TRBJ2-7; len: 16
CDR3aa: CASSQDSLGGRTYF; v_gene: TRBV4-3; abundance: many; j_gene: TRBJ2-7; len: 14
CDR3aa: CASSPGSGMFGELFF; v_gene: TRBV28; abundance: many; j_gene: TRBJ2-2; len: 15
CDR3aa: CASRITGDSNQPQHF; v_gene: TRBV12-3/TRBV12-4; abundance: -; j_gene: TRBJ1-5; len: 15
CDR3aa: CASSLSHTYVNQPQHF; v_gene: TRBV7-2; abundance: -; j_gene: TRBJ1-5; len: 16
CDR3aa: CASSLSLMEAGYRTDTQYF; v_gene: TRBV12-3/TRBV12-4; abundance: few; j_gene: TRBJ2-3; len: 19
CDR3aa: CASSLRLAGRSTDTQYF; v_gene: TRBV12-3/TRBV12-4; abundance: few; j_gene: TRBJ2-3; len: 17
CDR3aa: CASSQNRANTGELFF; v_gene: TRBV7-6; abundance: few; j_gene: TRBJ2-2; len: 15
CDR3aa: CASRKAGGLTGELFF; v_gene: TRBV12-3/TRBV12-4; abundance: -; j_gene: TRBJ2-2; len: 15
CDR3aa: CASSLWVTYTGELFF; v_gene: TRBV6-1; abundance: -; j_gene: TRBJ2-2; len: 15
CDR3aa: CASSLQGGYEQYF; v_gene: TRBV27; abundance: -; j_gene: TRBJ2-7; len: 13
CDR3aa: CASSHPPTSGRTDTQYF; v_gene: TRBV4-1; abundance: -; j_gene: TRBJ2-3; len: 17
CDR3aa: CSARDSNTEAFF; v_gene: TRBV20-1; abundance: few; j_gene: TRBJ1-1; len: 12